Following are 3 T cell receptor beta chains from one sample sequenced in a study of cytomegalovirus exposure and HLA in healthy donors. The PCR contained 60 Vbeta and 13 Jbeta primers. Using immunoSEQ multiplex PCR, the repertoire was profiled, and TCRdb retains in-frame clones only, with some absent. The data show about 190,000 clones, with 78% seen just once and 4.5% to 7.5% held by the top ten. The sample consisted of PBMCs. The origin of the receptors is a woman in her 30s in good health and CMV-seropositive.

The chain carries TRBV19 and TRBJ1-1, with D perhaps TRBD1 (6 bases). Deletions cut 5 bases from V and 1 base from J, with 11 bases between. Germline V gives CDR1 LNHDA, CDR2 SQIVND (reference sequence). This CDR3 region has 14 residues. The CDR3 protein is CASSAQGRNTEAFF. As DNA, the CDR3 is TGTGCCAGTAGTGCACAGGGTAGGAACACTGAAGCTTTCTTT.

DNA of the CDR3: TGTGCCAGTACCCCGCTCCGGGACAGGGGCACTGAAGCTTTCTTT. Its protein is CASTPLRDRGTEAFF. V and J are TRBV19 and TRBJ1-1, with 10 bases identical to TRBD1. The CDR3 length is 15 residues. Germline CDR1 LNHDA, CDR2 SQIVND (reference sequence). V lost 7 bases to trimming and J lost 4 bases; unmatched junction nucleotides: 9.

This chain uses TRBV19 with TRBJ2-3; 7 bases are shared with TRBD1. The germline V gene has CDR1 LNHDA and CDR2 SQIVND (reference sequence). The CDR3 is made up of 14 amino acids. Trimming cost V 7 bases and J 0 bases; bases outside gene matches: 4. CDR3 nucleotides: TGTGCCAGTATGAGAGGGGGCAGCACAGATACGCAGTATTTT. Protein sequence: CASMRGGSTDTQYF.